Listed below are T cell receptor beta chains from one sample, sequenced in a study of blood T cell repertoires in COVID-19. Assay: immunoSEQ multiplex PCR; the TCRdb copy retains only in-frame clones and omits some. The repertoire has more than 250,000 clones, approximately 89% of them found once; the top ten carry 1.5% to 2%. The sample comprised peripheral blood. The receptors originated from a woman in her thirties with COVID-19, enrolled during active disease. Both conserved end residues are part of each CDR3. The order of the fields is CDR3 DNA, CDR3 protein, D gene, J gene, clone size, V gene. A D gene is named only where the DNA matches it firmly. Size tells how often a clone was seen (once, few, many) or the class of an expanded clone, and some rows leave it out.

TGTGCCAGCCAAGGAGGGGGCCCAGGTCAGCCCCAGCATTTT CASQGGGPGQPQHF TRBD1 TRBJ1-5 - TRBV28
TGTGCCATCAGCACGGGACAGGGAGTAGTCTACGAGCAGTACTTC CAISTGQGVVYEQYF TRBD1 TRBJ2-7 - TRBV10-3
TGTGCCAGCAGTTACTCTGCGGGGGGTACAGATACGCAGTATTTT CASSYSAGGTDTQYF TRBD2 TRBJ2-3 - TRBV6-5
TGTGCCAGCAGCCAAATAGCGGGGAGCAATGAGCAGTTCTTC CASSQIAGSNEQFF TRBD2 TRBJ2-1 - TRBV4-2
TGTGCCATCAGCACGGGACAGGGGAATTCACCCCTCCACTTT CAISTGQGNSPLHF TRBD1 TRBJ1-6 - TRBV10-3
TGTGCCAGCAGTGATTGGGTAGCGAACTATGGCTACACCTTC CASSDWVANYGYTF - TRBJ1-2 few TRBV25-1
TGTGCCAGTAGTTGGGGGGGACCCTCTAGCAATCAGCCCCAGCATTTT CASSWGGPSSNQPQHF - TRBJ1-5 - TRBV19
TGCGCCAGCGTTGGCCCTAGCACCGCCGGGGAGCTGTTTTTT CASVGPSTAGELFF - TRBJ2-2 once TRBV5-1
TGTGCCAGTAGTTGGGGCCTGGCCCAGCATTTT CASSWGLAQHF - TRBJ1-5 - TRBV19
TGCGCCAGCAGCCCCCGGACTAGCGGACCTTACGAGCAGTACTTC CASSPRTSGPYEQYF TRBD2 TRBJ2-7 few TRBV5-1
TGTGCCTGCACTGGACAGGGCCAAGGTGTGGGGCAGTTCTTC CACTGQGQGVGQFF TRBD1 TRBJ2-1 - TRBV30
TGTGCCAGCAGCACACGGACTACATACACAGATACGCAGTATTTT CASSTRTTYTDTQYF - TRBJ2-3 few TRBV11-3